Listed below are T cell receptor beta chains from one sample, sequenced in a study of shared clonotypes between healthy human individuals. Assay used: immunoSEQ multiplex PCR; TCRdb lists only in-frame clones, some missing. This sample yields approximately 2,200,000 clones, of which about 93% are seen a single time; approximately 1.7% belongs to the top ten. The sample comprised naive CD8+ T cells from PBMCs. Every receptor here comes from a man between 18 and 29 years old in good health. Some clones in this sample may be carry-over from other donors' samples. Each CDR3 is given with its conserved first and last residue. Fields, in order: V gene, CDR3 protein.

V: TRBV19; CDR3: CASSIDIASSSYNEQFF
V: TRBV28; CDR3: CASSSQTAREKLFF
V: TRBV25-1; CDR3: CASNPHGADTKYGYTF
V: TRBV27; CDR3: CASSLWGALDNEQFF
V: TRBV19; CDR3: CASKPYRTSAPYEQYF
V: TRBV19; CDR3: CASSTRTGGMETQYF
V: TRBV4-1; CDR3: CASSQGGSEQFF
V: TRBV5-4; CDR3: CASSSSGQGLYF
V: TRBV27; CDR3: CASSFKYNEQFF
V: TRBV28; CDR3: CASSPASNQPQHF
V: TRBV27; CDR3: CASSLLGGGGEQYF
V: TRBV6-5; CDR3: CASRPVGHSSYEQYF
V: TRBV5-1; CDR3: CASSFSSRGREPYEQYF
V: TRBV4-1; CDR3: CASSQWGLAGDNEQFF
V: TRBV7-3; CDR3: CASSSRTGHTGELFF
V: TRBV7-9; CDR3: CASTLIGSGAEQYF
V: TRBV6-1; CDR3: CASSEASTGGSAYEQYF
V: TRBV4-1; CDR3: CASSQEWGFSSAVSGEQYF
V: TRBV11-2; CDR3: CASNTGVGWNNEQFF
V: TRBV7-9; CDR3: CASSISGSYEQYF
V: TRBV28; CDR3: CASSPQGARLAEPQHF
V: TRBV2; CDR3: CASSPFQWEENGYTF
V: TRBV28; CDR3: CASSLGGTGHEQYF
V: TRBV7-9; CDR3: CASSFMGQAGELFF
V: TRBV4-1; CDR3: CASSQEWTGVYEQYF